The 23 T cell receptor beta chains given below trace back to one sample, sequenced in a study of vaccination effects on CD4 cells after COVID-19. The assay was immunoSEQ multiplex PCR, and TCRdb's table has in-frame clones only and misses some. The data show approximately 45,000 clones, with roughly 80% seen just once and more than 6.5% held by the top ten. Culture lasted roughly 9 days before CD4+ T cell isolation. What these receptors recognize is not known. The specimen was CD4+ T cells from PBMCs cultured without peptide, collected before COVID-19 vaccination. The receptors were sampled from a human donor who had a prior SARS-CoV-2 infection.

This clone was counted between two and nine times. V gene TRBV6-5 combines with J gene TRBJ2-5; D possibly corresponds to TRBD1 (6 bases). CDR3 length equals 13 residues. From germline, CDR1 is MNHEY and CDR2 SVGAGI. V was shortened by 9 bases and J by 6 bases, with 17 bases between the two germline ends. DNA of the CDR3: TGTGCCAGTCCGGTTCGGCAGGGGAAGACCCAGTACTTC. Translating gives CASPVRQGKTQYF.

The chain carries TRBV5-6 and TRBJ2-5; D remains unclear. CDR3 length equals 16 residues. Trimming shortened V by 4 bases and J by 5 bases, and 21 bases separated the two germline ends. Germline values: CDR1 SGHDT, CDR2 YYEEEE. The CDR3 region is CASSPLTLGFRETQYF. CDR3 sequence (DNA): TGTGCCAGCAGCCCCCTGACGCTGGGGTTCCGGGAGACCCAGTACTTC.

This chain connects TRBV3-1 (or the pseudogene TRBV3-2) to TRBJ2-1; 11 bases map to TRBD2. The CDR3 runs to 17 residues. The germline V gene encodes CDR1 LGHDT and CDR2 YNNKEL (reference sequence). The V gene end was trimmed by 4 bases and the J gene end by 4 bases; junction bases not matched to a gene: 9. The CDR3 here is CASSRGTSGAYYNEQFF. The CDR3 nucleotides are TGTGCCAGCAGCCGTGGGACTAGCGGAGCCTATTACAATGAGCAGTTCTTC.

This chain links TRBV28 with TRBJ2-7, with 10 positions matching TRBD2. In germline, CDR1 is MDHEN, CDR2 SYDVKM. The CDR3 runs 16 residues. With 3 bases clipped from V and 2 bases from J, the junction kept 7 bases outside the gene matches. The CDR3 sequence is CASSFTLAGATYEQYF. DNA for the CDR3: TGTGCCAGCAGTTTCACCCTAGCGGGAGCCACCTACGAGCAGTACTTC.

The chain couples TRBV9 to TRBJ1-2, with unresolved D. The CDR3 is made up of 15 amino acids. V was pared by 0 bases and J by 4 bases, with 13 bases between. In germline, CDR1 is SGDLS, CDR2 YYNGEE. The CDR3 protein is CASSVDPLKPYGYTF. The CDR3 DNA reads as TGTGCCAGCAGCGTAGATCCTCTAAAGCCCTATGGCTACACCTTC.

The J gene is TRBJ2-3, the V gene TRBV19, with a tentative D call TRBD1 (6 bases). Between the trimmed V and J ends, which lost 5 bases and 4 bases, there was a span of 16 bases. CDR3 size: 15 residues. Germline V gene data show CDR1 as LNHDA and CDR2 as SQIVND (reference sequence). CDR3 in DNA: TGTGCCAGTAGTGCACAGGGTATATTGGCAGATACGCAGTATTTT. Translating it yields CASSAQGILADTQYF.

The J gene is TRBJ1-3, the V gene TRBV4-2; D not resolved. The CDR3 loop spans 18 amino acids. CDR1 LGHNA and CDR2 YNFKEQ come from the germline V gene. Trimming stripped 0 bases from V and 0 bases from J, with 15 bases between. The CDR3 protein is CASSQDVFRQYSGNTIYF. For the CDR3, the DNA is TGTGCCAGCAGCCAAGATGTTTTTCGGCAATACTCTGGAAACACCATATATTTT.

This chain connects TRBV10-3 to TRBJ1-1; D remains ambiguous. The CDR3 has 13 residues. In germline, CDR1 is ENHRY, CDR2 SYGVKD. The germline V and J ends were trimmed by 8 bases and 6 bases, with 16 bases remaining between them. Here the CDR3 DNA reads TGTGCCATCTCGGAGAGGGATGAGGCTGAAGCTTTCTTT. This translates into CAISERDEAEAFF.

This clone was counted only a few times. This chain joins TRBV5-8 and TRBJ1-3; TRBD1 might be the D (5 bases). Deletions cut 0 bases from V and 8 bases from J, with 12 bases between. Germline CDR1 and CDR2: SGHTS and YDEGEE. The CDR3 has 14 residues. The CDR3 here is CASSLAQSGHTIYF. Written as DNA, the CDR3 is TGTGCCAGCAGCTTGGCCCAGTCGGGACACACCATATATTTT. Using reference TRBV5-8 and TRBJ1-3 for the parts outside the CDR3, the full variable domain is EAGVTQSPTHLIKTRGQQATLRCSPISGHTSVYWYQQALGLGLQFLLWYDEGEERNRGNFPPRFSGRQFPNYSSELNVNALELEDSALYLCASSLAQSGHTIYFGEGSWLTVV.

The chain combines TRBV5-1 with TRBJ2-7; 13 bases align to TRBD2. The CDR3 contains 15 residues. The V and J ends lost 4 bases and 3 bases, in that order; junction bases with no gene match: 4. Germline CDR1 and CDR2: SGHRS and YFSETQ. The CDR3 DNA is TGCGCCAGCAGCGTAGGGACTAGCGGGAACTACGAGCAGTACTTC. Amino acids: CASSVGTSGNYEQYF.

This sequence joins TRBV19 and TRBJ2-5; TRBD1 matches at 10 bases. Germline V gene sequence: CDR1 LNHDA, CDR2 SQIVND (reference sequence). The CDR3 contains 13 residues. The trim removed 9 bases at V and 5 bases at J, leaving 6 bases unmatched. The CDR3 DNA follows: TGTGCCAGCCAGGGACAGGGGATGGAGACCCAGTACTTC. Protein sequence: CASQGQGMETQYF.

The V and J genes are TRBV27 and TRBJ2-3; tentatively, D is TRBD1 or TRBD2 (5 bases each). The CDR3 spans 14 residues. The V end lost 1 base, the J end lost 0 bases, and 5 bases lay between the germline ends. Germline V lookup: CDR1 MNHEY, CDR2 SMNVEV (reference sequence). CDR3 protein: CASSLWGSTDTQYF. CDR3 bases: TGTGCCAGCAGTTTATGGGGGAGCACAGATACGCAGTATTTT.

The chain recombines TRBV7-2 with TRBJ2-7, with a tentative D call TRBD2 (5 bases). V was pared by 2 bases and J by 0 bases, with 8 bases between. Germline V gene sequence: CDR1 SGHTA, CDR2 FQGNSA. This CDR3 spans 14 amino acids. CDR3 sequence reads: CASSLSGNSYEQYF. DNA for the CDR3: TGTGCCAGCAGCTTATCCGGGAACTCCTACGAGCAGTACTTC.

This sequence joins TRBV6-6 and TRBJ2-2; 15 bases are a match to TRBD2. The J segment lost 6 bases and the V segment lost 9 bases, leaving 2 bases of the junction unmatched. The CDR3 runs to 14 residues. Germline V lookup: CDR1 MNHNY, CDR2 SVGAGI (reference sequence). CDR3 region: CASGTSGRPGELFF. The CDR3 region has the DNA TGTGCCAGTGGGACTAGCGGGAGGCCCGGGGAGCTGTTTTTT.

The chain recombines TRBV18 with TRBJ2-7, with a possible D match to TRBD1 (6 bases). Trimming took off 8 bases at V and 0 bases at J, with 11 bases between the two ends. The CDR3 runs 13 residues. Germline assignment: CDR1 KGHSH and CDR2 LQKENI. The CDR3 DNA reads TGTGCCAGCAAGACAGGCAGCTCCTACGAGCAGTACTTC. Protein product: CASKTGSSYEQYF.

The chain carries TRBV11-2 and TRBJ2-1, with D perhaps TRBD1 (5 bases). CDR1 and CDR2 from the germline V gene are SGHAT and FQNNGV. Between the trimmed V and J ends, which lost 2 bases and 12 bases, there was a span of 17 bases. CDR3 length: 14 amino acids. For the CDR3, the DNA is TGTGCCAGCAGCTTACTCGGACAACCGAACGGGCAGTTCTTC. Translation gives CASSLLGQPNGQFF.

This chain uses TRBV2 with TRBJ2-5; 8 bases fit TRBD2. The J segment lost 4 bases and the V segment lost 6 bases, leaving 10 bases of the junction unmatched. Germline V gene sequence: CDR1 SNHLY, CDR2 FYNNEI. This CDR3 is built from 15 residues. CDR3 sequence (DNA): TGTGCCAGCAGGCAAACGGGGGGGCCCGGAGAGACCCAGTACTTC. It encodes CASRQTGGPGETQYF.

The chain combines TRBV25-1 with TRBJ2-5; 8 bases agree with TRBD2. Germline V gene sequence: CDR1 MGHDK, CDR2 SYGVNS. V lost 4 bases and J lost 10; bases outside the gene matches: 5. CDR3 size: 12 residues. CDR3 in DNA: TGTGCCAGCAGTGGCCTTAGCGGGGACCAGTACTTC. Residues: CASSGLSGDQYF.

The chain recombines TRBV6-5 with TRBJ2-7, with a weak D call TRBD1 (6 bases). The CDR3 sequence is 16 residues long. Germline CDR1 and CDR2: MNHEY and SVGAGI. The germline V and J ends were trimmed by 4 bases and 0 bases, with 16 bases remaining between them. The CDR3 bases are TGTGCCAGCAGTTCCGGAACAGGGAGCAGCTCCTACGAGCAGTACTTC. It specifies CASSSGTGSSSYEQYF.

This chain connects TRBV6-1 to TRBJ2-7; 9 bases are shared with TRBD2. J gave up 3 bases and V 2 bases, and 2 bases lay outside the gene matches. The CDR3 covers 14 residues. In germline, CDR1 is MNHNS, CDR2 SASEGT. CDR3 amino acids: CASSEQLAGYEQYF. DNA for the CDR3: TGTGCCAGCAGTGAACAACTAGCGGGCTACGAGCAGTACTTC.

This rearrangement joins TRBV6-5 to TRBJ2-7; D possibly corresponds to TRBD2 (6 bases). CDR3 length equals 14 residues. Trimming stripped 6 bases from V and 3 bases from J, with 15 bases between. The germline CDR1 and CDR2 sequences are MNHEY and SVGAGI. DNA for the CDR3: TGTGCCAGCAGCCGTGGAGGGACTCACTACGAGCAGTACTTC. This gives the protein CASSRGGTHYEQYF.

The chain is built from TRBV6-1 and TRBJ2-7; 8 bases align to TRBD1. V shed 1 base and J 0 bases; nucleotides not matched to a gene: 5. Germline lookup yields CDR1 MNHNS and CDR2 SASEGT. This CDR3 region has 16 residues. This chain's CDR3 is CASSEVHQGASYEQYF. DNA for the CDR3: TGTGCCAGCAGTGAAGTTCATCAGGGGGCCTCCTACGAGCAGTACTTC.

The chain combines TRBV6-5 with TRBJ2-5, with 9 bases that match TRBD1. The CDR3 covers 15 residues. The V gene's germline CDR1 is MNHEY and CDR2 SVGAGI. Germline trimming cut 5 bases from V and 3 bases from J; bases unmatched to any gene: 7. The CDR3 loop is CASSRYRTGEETQYF. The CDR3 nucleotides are TGTGCCAGCAGTCGTTATCGGACAGGGGAAGAGACCCAGTACTTC.